The rows below give T cell receptor beta chains drawn from one sample of a study of CD8+ T cells in alopecia areata. Using immunoSEQ multiplex PCR, the repertoire was profiled, and TCRdb retains in-frame clones only, with some absent. The repertoire holds about 180,000 clones, with roughly 50% as singletons. Sequencing used CD8+ T cells sorted from blood, obtained at week 24, from a patient treated with tofacitinib. The source is a human donor with alopecia areata. Each CDR3 is given with its conserved first and last residue. D genes are given only for firm matches. Clone sizes are given selectively: once, few, many, or a class where the clone is expanded.

TRBJ1-2 | NA | NA | TRBV2 | TGTGCCATCCGGGACCGAGGACAGAACTATGGCTACACCTTC | CAIRDRGQNYGYTF
TRBJ2-2 | few | NA | TRBV7-8 | TGTGCCAGCAGCCCAGAGGGGGTAGCCACCGGGGAGCTGTTTTTT | CASSPEGVATGELFF
TRBJ1-1 | NA | NA | TRBV9 | TGTGCCAGCAGCCCTCTAGTGTTCCAACTCCCCGACACTGAAGCTTTCTTT | CASSPLVFQLPDTEAFF
TRBJ2-1 | NA | NA | TRBV30 | TGTGCCTGTGTCCCGGGCGGGGGCCCTCTCAATGAGCAGTTCTTC | CACVPGGGPLNEQFF
TRBJ1-6 | NA | NA | TRBV27 | TGTGCCAGCAGTTTAGGCAGCTATAATTCACCCCTCCACTTT | CASSLGSYNSPLHF
TRBJ2-2 | few | NA | TRBV29-1 | TGCAGCGTCCTTATGTCAGGGGGACTTGGCGGGGAGCTGTTTTTT | CSVLMSGGLGGELFF
TRBJ2-7 | once | NA | TRBV11-3 | TGTGCCAGCAGCTTAGGGGGGGCGCGGTACGAGCAGTACTTC | CASSLGGARYEQYF
TRBJ2-7 | once | TRBD2 | TRBV2 | TGTGCCAGCAGTGAAACGGGACTAGCGCAAGTCTACGAGCAGTACTTC | CASSETGLAQVYEQYF
TRBJ1-1 | NA | NA | TRBV9 | TGTGCCAGCAGCGTACGGCAGGACCATCCGAACACTGAAGCTTTCTTT | CASSVRQDHPNTEAFF
TRBJ2-7 | few | NA | TRBV7-8 | TGTGCCAGCAGCTTAGGCGTGACAGGAGGGGAAAAGGGCCTCGAGCAGTACTTC | CASSLGVTGGEKGLEQYF
TRBJ2-5 | few | NA | TRBV10-3 | TGTGCCATCAGGAAAGGTGGGGCGGGGGCACAAGAGACCCAGTACTTC | CAIRKGGAGAQETQYF
TRBJ1-6 | NA | NA | TRBV29-1 | TGCAGCGTCCTAGAAGGGGCGGACAATTCACCCCTCCACTTT | CSVLEGADNSPLHF
TRBJ2-1 | NA | NA | TRBV9 | TGTGCCAGCAGCTCCGAGGGAGGGGGTAATGAGCAGTTCTTC | CASSSEGGGNEQFF
TRBJ2-6 | NA | NA | TRBV25-1 | TGTGCCAGCAGTCCGGGGGCCAACGTCCTGACTTTC | CASSPGANVLTF
TRBJ1-5 | NA | NA | TRBV7-8 | TGTGCCAGCAGCTTATTGGGGACGGATAGCAATCAGCCCCAGCATTTT | CASSLLGTDSNQPQHF
TRBJ2-5 | few | TRBD2 | TRBV29-1 | TGCAGCGTTATGGGGCTAGCGGGGAGCCAAGAGACCCAGTACTTC | CSVMGLAGSQETQYF
TRBJ1-2 | NA | NA | TRBV29-1 | TGCAGCGTTGAAAGAGACGGCTACACCTTC | CSVERDGYTF
TRBJ2-7 | few | NA | TRBV7-2 | TGTGCCAGCAGCCCTGGAGACTACGAGCAGTACTTC | CASSPGDYEQYF
TRBJ2-1 | few | NA | TRBV7-9 | TGTGCCAGCAGCTTAGCGCTCGATGAGCAGTTCTTC | CASSLALDEQFF
TRBJ2-3 | NA | TRBD2 | TRBV13 | TGTGCCAGCAGCTCATTACGGACTAGCGGGGGGGCGGTAGATACGCAGTATTTT | CASSSLRTSGGAVDTQYF
TRBJ1-1 | NA | NA | TRBV30 | TGTGCCTGGAGTGGAGGGTTGACTGAAGCTTTCTTT | CAWSGGLTEAFF
TRBJ2-7 | few | TRBD1 | TRBV4-3 | TGCGCCAGCAGCCAGGGAACCGGGACAGTCTACGAGCAGTACTTC | CASSQGTGTVYEQYF
TRBJ2-1 | few | NA | TRBV14 | TGTGCCAGCAGCCAAGGTATCGCTGAGCAGTTCTTC | CASSQGIAEQFF
TRBJ1-1 | few | TRBD1 | TRBV30 | TGTGCCTGGAGTCCCAGGGGGGGGGCCCCTGAAGCTTTCTTT | CAWSPRGGAPEAFF
TRBJ2-2 | NA | NA | TRBV4-3 | TGCGCCAGCAGCCCTAGCGCCGGGGAGCTGTTTTTT | CASSPSAGELFF
TRBJ1-6 | NA | TRBD1 | TRBV27 | TGTGCCAGCAGAGGACGGGGACAGTCACTTTCACCCCTCCACTTT | CASRGRGQSLSPLHF